Listed here are 13 T cell receptor beta chains from one sample, sequenced in a study of T cells of healthy individuals (dated by TCRdb to between 2017 and 2018). Library prep was done by 5' RACE. The instrument was an Illumina MiSeq. TCRdb trimmed the raw reads at Q25, called clones with MiXCR and kept productive beta chains. Every distinct CDR3 protein forms one entry, paired with its most common genes and DNA. This sample has around 98,000 distinct CDR3 sequences in its table, and about 16% of those were observed once. The top ten clonotypes cover about 6% of the sample. Receptors originate from a human donor in good health.

This clonotype occurred many times. The rearrangement links TRBV7-9 to TRBJ2-1; TRBD2 matches at 7 bases. With V trimmed by 2 bases and J by 5 bases, 9 bases remained unmatched. The germline CDR1 and CDR2 sequences are SEHNR and FQNEAQ (reference sequence). The CDR3 runs 16 residues. As DNA, the CDR3 is TGTGCCAGCAGCTTACCTGCGGGAGCGGACCACAATGAGCAGTTCTTC. The encoded protein is CASSLPAGADHNEQFF. The entire variable domain, with the rest obtained from reference TRBV7-9 and TRBJ2-1, is as follows: DTGVSQNPRHKITKRGQNVTFRCDPISEHNRLYWYRQTLGQGPEFLTYFQNEAQLEKSRLLSDRFSAERPKGSFSTLEIQRTEQGDSAMYLCASSLPAGADHNEQFFGPGTRLTVL.

As for this clonotype: Just one base apart from a much larger clone, this may be a read error. The rearrangement links TRBV27 to TRBJ2-5; 10 bases are shared with TRBD2. The CDR3 totals 14 residues. In germline, CDR1 is MNHEY, CDR2 SMNVEV (reference sequence). Here the CDR3 DNA reads TGTGTCAGCAGTGAAGCGGGAGGGCCGGAGACCCAGTACTTC. This encodes CVSSEAGGPETQYF.

The rearrangement uses TRBV6-5 and TRBJ2-2; D may correspond to TRBD1 or TRBD2 (6 bases each). The V gene's germline CDR1 is MNHEY and CDR2 SVGAGI. V lost 2 bases to trimming and J lost 0 bases, with 7 bases between them. The CDR3 is 15 residues long. The CDR3 region is CASSYGGPNTGELFF. The CDR3 coding sequence is TGTGCCAGCAGTTACGGGGGGCCGAACACCGGGGAGCTGTTTTTT.

In its sample, this clonotype was seen many times. J is TRBJ1-4 and V is TRBV20-1; D is perhaps TRBD1 (6 bases). Per the germline V gene, CDR1 is DFQATT and CDR2 is SNEGSKA (reference sequence). V was cut by 2 bases and J by 8 bases, with 18 bases left in between. This CDR3 is 15 amino acids long. The CDR3 DNA reads TGCAGTGCTAGAAACAGGGTTGCAGGTGGGGAAAAACTGTTTTTT. The encoded protein is CSARNRVAGGEKLFF.

There are a few counts of this clonotype. The chain combines TRBV18 with TRBJ2-3; D gene uncertain. Germline CDR1 and CDR2: KGHSH and LQKENI. The CDR3 loop spans 13 amino acids. Trimming took 4 bases from V and 4 from J, leaving 9 bases between them. DNA for the CDR3: TGTGCCAGCTCACGAGACGTCCCAGATACGCAGTATTTT. Translated: CASSRDVPDTQYF.

The V call is TRBV20-1, the J call TRBJ1-2; 9 nucleotides match TRBD1. CDR1 and CDR2 from the germline V gene are DFQATT and SNEGSKA (reference sequence). V shed 6 bases, J shed 4 bases, and the junction held 9 bases outside the gene matches. The CDR3 length is 14 residues. As DNA, the CDR3 is TGCAGTGCGAGGGACAGGGCCTTCTCCTATGGCTACACCTTC. As protein: CSARDRAFSYGYTF.

Many counts were recorded for this clonotype. The V and J genes are TRBV7-2 and TRBJ2-6; D is unclear. CDR1 and CDR2 from the germline V gene are SGHTA and FQGNSA. This CDR3 is built from 14 residues. The germline V and J ends were trimmed by 1 base and 12 bases, with 13 bases remaining between them. CDR3 protein: CASSLDGLRPVLTF. The DNA of the CDR3 is TGTGCCAGCAGCTTAGATGGGTTGCGACCCGTCCTGACTTTC.

This clonotype was counted at least ten times. V usage is TRBV11-1 and J usage is TRBJ2-2, with a possible D match to TRBD1 (5 bases). The CDR3 spans 15 residues. The V end lost 3 bases, the J end lost 5 bases, and 13 bases lay between the germline ends. The germline CDR1 and CDR2 sequences are SGHAT and FQDESV (reference sequence). The CDR3: CASSLGLLRTGELFF. The CDR3 nucleotides are TGTGCCAGCAGCTTGGGGCTCCTTCGGACCGGGGAGCTGTTTTTT. Together with reference TRBV11-1 and TRBJ2-2, the CDR3 gives the full variable domain: EAEVAQSPRYKITEKSQAVAFWCDPISGHATLYWYRQILGQGPELLVQFQDESVVDDSQLPKDRFSAERLKGVDSTLKIQPAELGDSAMYLCASSLGLLRTGELFFGEGSRLTVL.

This clonotype was seen only a few times. This rearrangement joins TRBV20-1 to TRBJ2-2; no firm D call. The V gene's germline CDR1 is DFQATT and CDR2 SNEGSKA (reference sequence). Trimming removed 0 bases at V and 5 bases at J, with 10 bases between. This CDR3 contains 14 residues. In DNA, the CDR3 is TGCAGTGCTAGAGATTATGGCGGAACCGGGGAGCTGTTTTTT. Its translation is CSARDYGGTGELFF.

This clonotype was seen many times. The J gene is TRBJ2-1, the V gene TRBV9; possibly TRBD1 or TRBD2 for D (5 bases each). V was clipped by 4 bases and J by 10 bases, with 21 bases between them. The CDR3 consists of 15 residues. Germline lookup yields CDR1 SGDLS and CDR2 YYNGEE. CDR3 in amino acids: CASSPFGALGGEQFF. The CDR3, as DNA: TGTGCCAGCAGCCCCTTTGGGGCCCTAGGCGGGGAGCAGTTCTTC.

This clonotype appeared a few times. The V call is TRBV3-1, the J call TRBJ1-3; D unclear. Trimming took 7 bases from V and 3 from J, leaving 10 bases between them. Looked up from germline, CDR1 is LGHDT and CDR2 is YNNKEL (reference sequence). The CDR3 sequence is 13 residues long. The CDR3 loop reads CASTQQGGNTIYF. CDR3 DNA: TGTGCCAGCACCCAGCAAGGTGGAAACACCATATATTTT.

The chain recombines TRBV7-9 with TRBJ2-1; perhaps TRBD2 as D (6 bases). Germline lookup yields CDR1 SEHNR and CDR2 FQNEAQ (reference sequence). Trimming cost V 1 base and J 7 bases, with 8 bases left between them. CDR3 length: 13 residues. CDR3 amino acids: CASSLVAVNEQFF. The CDR3, as DNA: TGTGCCAGCAGCTTAGTAGCGGTAAATGAGCAGTTCTTC.

The chain employs TRBV28 and TRBJ2-5; no firm D call. The CDR3 has 15 residues. V gave up 3 bases and J gave up 3 bases, with 14 bases separating them. Germline-derived CDR1 and CDR2 are MDHEN and SYDVKM. The CDR3 coding sequence is TGTGCCAGCAGTTTGGCCGGCCCCTCCAAAGAGACCCAGTACTTC. It codes for CASSLAGPSKETQYF.